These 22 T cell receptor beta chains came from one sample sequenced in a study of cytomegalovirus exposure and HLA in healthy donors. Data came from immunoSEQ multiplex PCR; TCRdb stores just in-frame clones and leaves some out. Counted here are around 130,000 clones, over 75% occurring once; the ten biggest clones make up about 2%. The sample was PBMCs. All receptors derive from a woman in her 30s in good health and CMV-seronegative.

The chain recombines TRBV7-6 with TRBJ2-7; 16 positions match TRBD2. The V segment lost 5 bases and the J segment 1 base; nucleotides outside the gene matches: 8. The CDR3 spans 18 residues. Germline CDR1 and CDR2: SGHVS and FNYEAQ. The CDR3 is CASSQGTSGGVQSYEQYF. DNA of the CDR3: TGTGCCAGCAGCCAGGGGACTAGCGGGGGGGTCCAATCCTACGAGCAGTACTTC.

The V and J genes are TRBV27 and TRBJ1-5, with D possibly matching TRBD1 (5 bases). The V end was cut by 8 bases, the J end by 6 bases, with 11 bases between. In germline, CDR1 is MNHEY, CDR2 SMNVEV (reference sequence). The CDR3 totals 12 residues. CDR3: CASRQGAQPQHF. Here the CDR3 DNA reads TGTGCCAGCCGACAAGGGGCTCAGCCCCAGCATTTT.

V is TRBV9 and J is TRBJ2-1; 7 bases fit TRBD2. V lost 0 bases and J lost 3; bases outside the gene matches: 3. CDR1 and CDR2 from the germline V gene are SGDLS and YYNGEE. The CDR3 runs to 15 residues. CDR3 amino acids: CASSVASGLYNEQFF. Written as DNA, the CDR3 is TGTGCCAGCAGCGTAGCTAGCGGACTCTACAATGAGCAGTTCTTC.

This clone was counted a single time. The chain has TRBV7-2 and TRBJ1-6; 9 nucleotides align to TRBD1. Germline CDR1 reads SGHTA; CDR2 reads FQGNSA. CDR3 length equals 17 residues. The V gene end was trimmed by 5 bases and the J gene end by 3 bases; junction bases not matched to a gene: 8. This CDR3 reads CASSPGTGRSYNSPLHF. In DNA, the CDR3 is TGTGCCAGCAGCCCAGGGACAGGGAGAAGCTATAATTCACCCCTCCACTTT.

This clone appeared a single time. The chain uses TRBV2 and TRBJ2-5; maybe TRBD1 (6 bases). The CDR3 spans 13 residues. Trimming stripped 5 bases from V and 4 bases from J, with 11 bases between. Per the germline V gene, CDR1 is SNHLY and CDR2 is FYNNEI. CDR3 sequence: CASSRDMGETQYF. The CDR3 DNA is TGTGCCAGCAGTCGGGACATGGGAGAGACCCAGTACTTC.

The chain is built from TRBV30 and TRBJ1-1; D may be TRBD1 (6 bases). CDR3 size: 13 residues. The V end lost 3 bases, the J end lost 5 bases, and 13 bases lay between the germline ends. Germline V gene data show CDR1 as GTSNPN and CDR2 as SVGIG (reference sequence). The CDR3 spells CAWRDSSVTEAFF. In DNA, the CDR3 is TGTGCCTGGAGGGACAGTTCCGTTACTGAAGCTTTCTTT.

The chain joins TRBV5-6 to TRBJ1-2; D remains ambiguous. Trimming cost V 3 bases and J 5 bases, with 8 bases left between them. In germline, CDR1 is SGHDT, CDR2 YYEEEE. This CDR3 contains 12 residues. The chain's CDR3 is CASSSQEYGYTF. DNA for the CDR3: TGTGCCAGCAGCTCGCAGGAATATGGCTACACCTTC.

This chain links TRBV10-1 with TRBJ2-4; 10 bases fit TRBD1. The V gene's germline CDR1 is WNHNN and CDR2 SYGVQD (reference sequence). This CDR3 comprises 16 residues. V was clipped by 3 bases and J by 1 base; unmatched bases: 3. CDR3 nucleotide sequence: TGCGCCAGCAGTGACGACAGGGGGCTGGCCAAAAACATTCAGTACTTC. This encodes CASSDDRGLAKNIQYF.

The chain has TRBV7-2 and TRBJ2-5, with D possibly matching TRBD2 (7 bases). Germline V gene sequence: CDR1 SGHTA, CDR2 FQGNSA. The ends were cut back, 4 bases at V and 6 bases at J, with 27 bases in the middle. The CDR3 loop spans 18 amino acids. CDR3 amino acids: CASSSRQGAGGPTQTQYF. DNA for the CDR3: TGTGCCAGCAGCTCGAGACAAGGGGCCGGGGGGCCGACGCAGACCCAGTACTTC.

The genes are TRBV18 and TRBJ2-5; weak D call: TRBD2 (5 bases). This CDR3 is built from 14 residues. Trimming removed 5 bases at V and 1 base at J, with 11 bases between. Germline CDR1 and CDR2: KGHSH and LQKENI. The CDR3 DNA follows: TGTGCCAGCTCAGGTCCGGGGTCCCAAGAGACCCAGTACTTC. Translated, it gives CASSGPGSQETQYF.

CDR3 protein: CASSPPERGVSYEQYF. CDR3 DNA: TGTGCCAGCAGCCCCCCCGAGCGGGGGGTTTCCTACGAGCAGTACTTC. The rearrangement links TRBV7-2 to TRBJ2-7; TRBD2 matches 9 bases. Germline-derived CDR1 and CDR2 are SGHTA and FQGNSA. The V segment lost 5 bases and the J segment 1 base; nucleotides outside the gene matches: 9. This CDR3 has 16 residues.

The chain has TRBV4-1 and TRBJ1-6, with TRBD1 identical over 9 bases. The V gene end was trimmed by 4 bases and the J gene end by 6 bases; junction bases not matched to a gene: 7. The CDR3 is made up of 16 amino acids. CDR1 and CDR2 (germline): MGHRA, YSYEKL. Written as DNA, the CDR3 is TGCGCCAGCAGCCCTCACCCGGGACAGGGTAATTCACCCCTCCACTTT. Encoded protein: CASSPHPGQGNSPLHF.

DNA for the CDR3: TGTGCCAGCAGCTTAGGCAGGGGCCATGAGCAGTTCTTC. Translated, it gives CASSLGRGHEQFF. V and J are TRBV7-3 and TRBJ2-1; D perhaps matches TRBD1 (6 bases). CDR1 SGHTA and CDR2 FQGTGA come from the germline V gene. V shed 2 bases and J shed 8 bases, with 10 bases lying between them. This CDR3 spans 13 amino acids. Full variable domain (rest looked up from reference TRBV7-3 and TRBJ2-1): GAGVSQTPSNKVTEKGKYVELRCDPISGHTALYWYRQSLGQGPEFLIYFQGTGAADDSGLPNDRFFAVRPEGSVSTLKIQRTERGDSAVYLCASSLGRGHEQFFGPGTRLTVL.

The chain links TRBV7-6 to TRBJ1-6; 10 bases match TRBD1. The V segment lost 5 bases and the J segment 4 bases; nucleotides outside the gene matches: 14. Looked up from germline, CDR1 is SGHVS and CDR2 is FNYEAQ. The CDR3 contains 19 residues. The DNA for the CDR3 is TGTGCCAGCAGCCCCCGGGGGACAGGGGCGGGTTTTTATAATTCACCCCTCCACTTT. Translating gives CASSPRGTGAGFYNSPLHF.

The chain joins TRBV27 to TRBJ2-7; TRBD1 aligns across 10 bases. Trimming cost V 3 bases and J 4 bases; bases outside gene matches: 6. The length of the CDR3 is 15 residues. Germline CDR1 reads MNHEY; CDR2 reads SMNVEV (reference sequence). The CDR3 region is CASSFYTGQGYEQYF. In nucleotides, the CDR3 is TGTGCCAGCAGTTTCTATACGGGACAGGGGTACGAGCAGTACTTC.

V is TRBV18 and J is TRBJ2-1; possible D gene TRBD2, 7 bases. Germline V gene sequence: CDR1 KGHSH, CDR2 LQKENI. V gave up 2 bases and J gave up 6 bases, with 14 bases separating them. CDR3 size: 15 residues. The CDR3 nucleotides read TGTGCCAGCTCACCAGTGGCGGGGGCAAGCAATGAGCAGTTCTTC. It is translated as CASSPVAGASNEQFF.

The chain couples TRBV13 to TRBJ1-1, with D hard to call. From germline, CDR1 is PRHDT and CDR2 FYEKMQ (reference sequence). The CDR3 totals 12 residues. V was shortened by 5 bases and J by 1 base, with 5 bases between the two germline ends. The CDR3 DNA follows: TGTGCCAGCAGCCTCGGGAACACTGAAGCTTTCTTT. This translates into CASSLGNTEAFF.

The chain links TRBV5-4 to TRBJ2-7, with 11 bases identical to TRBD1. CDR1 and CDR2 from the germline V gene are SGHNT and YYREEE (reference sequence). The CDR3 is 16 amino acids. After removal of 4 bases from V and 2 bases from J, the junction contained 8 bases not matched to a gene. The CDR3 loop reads CASSMGKGQGAYEQYF. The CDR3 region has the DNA TGTGCCAGCAGCATGGGTAAGGGACAGGGGGCCTACGAGCAGTACTTC.

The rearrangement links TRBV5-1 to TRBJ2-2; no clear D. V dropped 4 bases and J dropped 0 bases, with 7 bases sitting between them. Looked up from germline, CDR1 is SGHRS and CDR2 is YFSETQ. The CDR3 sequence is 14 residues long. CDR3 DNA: TGCGCCAGCAGCCAGTATACGAACACCGGGGAGCTGTTTTTT. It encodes CASSQYTNTGELFF.

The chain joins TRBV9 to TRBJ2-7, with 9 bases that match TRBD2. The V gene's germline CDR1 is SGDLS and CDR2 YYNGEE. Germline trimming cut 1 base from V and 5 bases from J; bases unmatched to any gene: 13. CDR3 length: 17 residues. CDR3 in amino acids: CASSVRRRGLARDEQYF. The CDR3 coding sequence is TGTGCCAGCAGCGTAAGGAGGAGGGGACTAGCTCGCGACGAGCAGTACTTC.

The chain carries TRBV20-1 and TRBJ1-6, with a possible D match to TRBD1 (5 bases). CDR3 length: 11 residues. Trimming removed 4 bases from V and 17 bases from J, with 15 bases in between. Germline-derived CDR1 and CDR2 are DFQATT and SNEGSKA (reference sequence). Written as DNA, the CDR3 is TGCAGTGCTATAGCTACAGGCTTGTTCCACTTT. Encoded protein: CSAIATGLFHF.

CDR3 residues: CASSLLAGVLGEQYF. The CDR3 nucleotides are TGTGCCAGCAGCTTATTAGCGGGGGTTTTGGGGGAGCAGTACTTC. V and J are TRBV11-2 and TRBJ2-7; 9 bases match TRBD2. Trimming took 2 bases from V and 7 from J; bases not matched to a gene: 9. Germline CDR1 reads SGHAT; CDR2 reads FQNNGV. This CDR3 is 15 amino acids long. The full variable domain, completed using reference TRBV11-2 and TRBJ2-7, is EAGVAQSPRYKIIEKRQSVAFWCNPISGHATLYWYQQILGQGPKLLIQFQNNGVVDDSQLPKDRFSAERLKGVDSTLKIQPAKLEDSAVYLCASSLLAGVLGEQYFGPGTRLTVT.